The 7 T cell receptor beta chains presented below share a single source sample, sequenced in a study of shared clonotypes between healthy human individuals (dated by TCRdb to about 2020). Receptor amplification or capture employed the immunoSEQ multiplex PCR assay. This is the immuneACCESS table as TCRdb keeps it, with only in-frame sequences that have V and J called. A part of the clones is gone; compared with another copy, unresolved V genes explain less than half, and the rest is unexplained. This sample is represented by about 96,000 clones; less than 60% of them were singletons. Over 12% of the sample belongs to the ten largest clones. Specimen: PBMCs. These receptors all come from a middle-aged woman in good health. Some clones in this sample may be carry-over from other donors' samples.

This clone appeared a single time. The chain uses TRBV30 and TRBJ2-5; 7 bases line up with TRBD1. V gave up 4 bases and J gave up 0 bases; unmatched junction bases: 8. Germline V gene data show CDR1 as GTSNPN and CDR2 as SVGIG (reference sequence). The CDR3 is 15 amino acids. The DNA of the CDR3 is TGTGCCTGGACGGAAGGACAGGCAAACCAAGAGACCCAGTACTTC. Translation gives CAWTEGQANQETQYF.

V gene TRBV28 combines with J gene TRBJ2-5, with a possible D match to TRBD2 (5 bases). This CDR3 has 13 amino acids. Germline CDR1 MDHEN, CDR2 SYDVKM. Trimming took off 3 bases at V and 1 base at J, with 6 bases between the two ends. CDR3: CASSFSGQETQYF. CDR3 sequence (DNA): TGTGCCAGCAGTTTCAGCGGCCAAGAGACCCAGTACTTC.

This clone has ten or more counts. V gene TRBV7-9 combines with J gene TRBJ2-3; D not certain. CDR3 length: 14 residues. Germline V CDR1 and CDR2: SEHNR, FQNEAQ (reference sequence). V gave up 3 bases and J gave up 4 bases, with 11 bases separating them. The CDR3 loop is CASSFSGYADTQYF. In nucleotides, the CDR3 is TGTGCCAGCAGCTTTAGTGGATACGCAGATACGCAGTATTTT.

V usage is TRBV5-1 and J usage is TRBJ2-7, with D possibly matching TRBD1 (5 bases). Germline-derived CDR1 and CDR2 are SGHRS and YFSETQ. V lost 0 bases and J 5 bases, leaving 9 bases between the germline ends. This CDR3 has 13 amino acids. This CDR3 is CASSLGRADEQYF. The DNA of the CDR3 is TGCGCCAGCAGCTTGGGCAGGGCAGACGAGCAGTACTTC.

This clone was recorded a few times. The chain couples TRBV11-2 to TRBJ1-1; D call uncertain. The CDR3 contains 14 residues. Germline V gives CDR1 SGHAT, CDR2 FQNNGV. Trimming removed 6 bases from V and 4 bases from J, with 15 bases in between. This CDR3 is CASRPRTGVTEAFF. In DNA, the CDR3 is TGTGCCAGCAGACCCCGGACCGGGGTCACTGAAGCTTTCTTT.

J is TRBJ2-1 and V is TRBV13, with 7 nucleotides matching TRBD1. After removal of 6 bases from V and 7 bases from J, the junction contained 12 bases not matched to a gene. CDR3 length: 15 residues. Germline-derived CDR1 and CDR2 are PRHDT and FYEKMQ (reference sequence). The CDR3 DNA reads as TGTGCCAGCAGACCGACGACAGGGAGCAGGAATGAGCAGTTCTTC. It yields the protein CASRPTTGSRNEQFF. Variable domain in full (rest from reference TRBV13 and TRBJ2-1): AAGVIQSPRHLIKEKRETATLKCYPIPRHDTVYWYQQGPGQDPQFLISFYEKMQSDKGSIPDRFSAQQFSDYHSELNMSSLELGDSALYFCASRPTTGSRNEQFFGPGTRLTVL.

The chain recombines TRBV15 with TRBJ2-7, with TRBD1 identical over 7 bases. The CDR3 covers 17 residues. V trimming: 5 bases; J trimming: 6 bases; junction bases outside the gene matches: 19. Germline CDR1 reads LNHNV; CDR2 reads YYDKDF (reference sequence). CDR3 amino acids: CATSLKRGTVRGAEQYF. CDR3 DNA: TGTGCCACCAGCCTCAAGCGAGGGACAGTGAGAGGGGCCGAGCAGTACTTC.